This T cell receptor (beta chain) was recorded in a study of cytomegalovirus exposure and HLA in healthy donors. Germline CDR1 is SGDLS and CDR2 is YYNGEE. This CDR3 is built from 14 residues. The V gene lost 0 bases and the J gene lost 6 bases, with 13 bases spanning the gap. The study's findings and limits: Sequencing probably produced one cluster of sequence variants that were highly shared.

Use of 60 Vbeta and 13 Jbeta primers characterized the PCR. Generated by immunoSEQ multiplex PCR, the TCRdb table keeps only in-frame clones and is missing some. The sample consists of about 110,000 clones, less than 70% of them appearing once. This clone appeared a few times. Its target is not known. V is TRBV9 and J is TRBJ2-7; D not certain. Input material: PBMCs. This clonotype was sampled from a woman aged 30 to 39 in good health and CMV-seronegative. This CDR3 is CASSVVDSYGEQYF. The DNA of the CDR3 is TGTGCCAGCAGCGTAGTTGATAGCTATGGCGAGCAGTACTTC.